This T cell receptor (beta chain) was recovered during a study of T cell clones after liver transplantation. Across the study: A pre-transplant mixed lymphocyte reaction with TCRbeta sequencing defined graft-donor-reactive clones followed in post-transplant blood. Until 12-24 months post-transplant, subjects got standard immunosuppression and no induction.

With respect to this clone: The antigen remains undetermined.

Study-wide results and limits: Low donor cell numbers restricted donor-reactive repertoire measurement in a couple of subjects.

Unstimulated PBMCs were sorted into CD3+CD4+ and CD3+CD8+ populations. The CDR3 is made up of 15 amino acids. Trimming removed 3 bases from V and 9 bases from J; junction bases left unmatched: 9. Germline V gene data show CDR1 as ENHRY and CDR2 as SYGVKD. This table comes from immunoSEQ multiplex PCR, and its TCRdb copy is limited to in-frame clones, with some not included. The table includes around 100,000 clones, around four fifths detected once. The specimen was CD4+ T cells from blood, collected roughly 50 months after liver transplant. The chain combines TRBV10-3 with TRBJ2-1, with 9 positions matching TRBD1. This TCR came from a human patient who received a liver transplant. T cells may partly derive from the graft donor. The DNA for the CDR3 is TGTGCCATCAGTGAAAGGGACAGGGCGAACGGTGAGCAGTTCTTC. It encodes CAISERDRANGEQFF.